This passage covers 12 T cell receptor beta chains from one sample sequenced in a study of blood T cell repertoires in COVID-19. TCRdb's table, derived via immunoSEQ multiplex PCR, lists solely in-frame clones and lacks some. This table has around 400,000 clones, roughly nine tenths appearing once. Sequencing used PBMCs or T cells enriched from blood (not recorded which). The origin of the receptors is a middle-aged woman who had been exposed to COVID-19.

J is TRBJ1-2 and V is TRBV2; tentative D call: TRBD1 (5 bases). V was pared by 2 bases and J by 2 bases, with 12 bases between. Germline assignment: CDR1 SNHLY and CDR2 FYNNEI. There are 15 residues in the CDR3. The CDR3 is CASSERSGGNYGYTF. CDR3 DNA: TGTGCCAGCAGTGAAAGGTCGGGGGGAAACTATGGCTACACCTTC.

The chain recombines TRBV6-6 with TRBJ2-1, with 8 bases fitting TRBD2. There are 16 residues in the CDR3. CDR1 is MNHNY and CDR2 is SVGAGI in the germline V gene (reference sequence). V lost 0 bases and J lost 10; bases outside the gene matches: 11. The CDR3 region is CASSYSGRGDPGEQFF. The CDR3 bases are TGTGCCAGCAGTTACTCGGGGCGGGGGGACCCTGGCGAGCAGTTCTTC.

This chain joins TRBV29-1 and TRBJ1-2, with D possibly matching TRBD1 (6 bases). V was shortened by 7 bases and J by 4 bases, with 16 bases between the two germline ends. The CDR3 has 13 amino acids. The germline V gene encodes CDR1 SQVTM and CDR2 ANQGSEA. The CDR3 here is CSAKDSTSYGYTF. The CDR3, as DNA: TGCAGCGCAAAGGACAGTACGAGCTATGGCTACACCTTC.

The rearrangement joins TRBV6-5 to TRBJ2-7, with 11 bases identical to TRBD1. The CDR3 is 15 residues long. Germline CDR1 is MNHEY and CDR2 is SVGAGI. With 4 bases clipped from V and 4 bases from J, the junction kept 6 bases outside the gene matches. The DNA of the CDR3 is TGTGCCAGCAGTTCCGGGACAGGGGGAACGTACGAGCAGTACTTC. Amino acids: CASSSGTGGTYEQYF.

The chain links TRBV19 to TRBJ1-4, with unresolved D. V gave up 0 bases and J gave up 8 bases, with 16 bases separating them. Germline V lookup: CDR1 LNHDA, CDR2 SQIVND (reference sequence). The CDR3 runs to 16 residues. The CDR3 DNA sequence: TGTGCCAGTAGTATAGATCTTCGAGTGTTGGGCGAAAAACTGTTTTTT. As protein: CASSIDLRVLGEKLFF.

The rearrangement uses TRBV9 and TRBJ2-7; tentatively, D is TRBD2 (7 bases). This CDR3 has 15 residues. CDR1 SGDLS and CDR2 YYNGEE come from the germline V gene. Trimming stripped 4 bases from V and 4 bases from J, with 18 bases between. CDR3 amino acids: CASSLRGGTIYEQYF. CDR3 DNA: TGTGCCAGCAGCCTCCGGGGAGGGACAATATACGAGCAGTACTTC.

The chain carries TRBV27 and TRBJ2-7; D possibly corresponds to TRBD2 (6 bases). With 0 bases removed from V and 9 bases from J, the gap between germline ends came to 12 bases. The CDR3 extends over 13 amino acids. CDR1 MNHEY and CDR2 SMNVEV come from the germline V gene (reference sequence). This CDR3 is CASSLSGGSGQYF. In DNA, the CDR3 is TGTGCCAGCAGTTTATCTGGGGGGTCTGGGCAGTACTTC.

This chain links TRBV18 with TRBJ1-1; TRBD1 is a possible D gene (5 bases). The germline CDR1 and CDR2 sequences are KGHSH and LQKENI. Trimming stripped 6 bases from V and 7 bases from J, with 27 bases between. This CDR3 spans 17 amino acids. CDR3 residues: CASSHTFSGRANGEAFF. As DNA, the CDR3 is TGTGCCAGCTCCCATACTTTCTCGGGCAGGGCCAACGGTGAAGCTTTCTTT. The full variable domain, with the rest looked up from reference TRBV18 and TRBJ1-1, is NAGVMQNPRHLVRRRGQEARLRCSPMKGHSHVYWYRQLPEEGLKFMVYLQKENIIDESGMPKERFSAEFPKEGPSILRIQQVVRGDSAAYFCASSHTFSGRANGEAFFGQGTRLTVV.

This chain connects TRBV27 to TRBJ1-5; 7 bases agree with TRBD1. V lost 6 bases to trimming and J lost 2 bases; unmatched junction nucleotides: 7. There are 15 residues in the CDR3. Per the germline V gene, CDR1 is MNHEY and CDR2 is SMNVEV (reference sequence). This CDR3 is CASRTTGKGNQPQHF. The CDR3 DNA reads TGTGCCAGCAGAACGACAGGGAAGGGCAATCAGCCCCAGCATTTT.

The CDR3 is CASSRNRGLTEAFF. The CDR3 DNA follows: TGTGCCAGCAGCCGAAACAGGGGGCTCACTGAAGCTTTCTTT. V usage is TRBV3-1 (or the pseudogene TRBV3-2) and J usage is TRBJ1-1; TRBD1 matches at 9 bases. The CDR3 is 14 amino acids. The ends lost 4 bases at V and 4 bases at J; junction bases unmatched: 4. The V gene's germline CDR1 is LGHDT and CDR2 YNNKEL (reference sequence).

The chain employs TRBV19 and TRBJ1-2, with D maybe TRBD1 (5 bases). The CDR3 totals 14 residues. CDR1 LNHDA and CDR2 SQIVND come from the germline V gene (reference sequence). Trimming took 7 bases from V and 3 from J, leaving 15 bases between them. CDR3 sequence: CASTRTSGHYGYTF. The CDR3 nucleotides read TGTGCCAGTACCCGGACATCCGGGCACTATGGCTACACCTTC.

The gene calls are TRBV7-2 and TRBJ2-2, with D perhaps TRBD2 (5 bases). The V and J ends lost 1 base and 8 bases respectively, with 14 bases between them. Germline CDR1 SGHTA, CDR2 FQGNSA. There are 15 residues in the CDR3. CDR3 bases: TGTGCCAGCAGCTTAGAGGCTCTCCCGGGAGGGGAGCTGTTTTTT. Residues: CASSLEALPGGELFF.